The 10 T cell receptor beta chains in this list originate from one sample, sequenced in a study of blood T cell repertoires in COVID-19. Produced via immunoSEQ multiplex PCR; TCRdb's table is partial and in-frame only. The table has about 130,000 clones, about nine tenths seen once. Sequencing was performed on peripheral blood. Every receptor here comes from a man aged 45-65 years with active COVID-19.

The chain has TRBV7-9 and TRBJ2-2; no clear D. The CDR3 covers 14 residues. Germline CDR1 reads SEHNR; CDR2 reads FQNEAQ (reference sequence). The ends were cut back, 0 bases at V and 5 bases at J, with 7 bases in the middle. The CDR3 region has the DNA TGTGCCAGCAGCTTAGCCGTCAGAACCGGGGAGCTGTTTTTT. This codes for CASSLAVRTGELFF.

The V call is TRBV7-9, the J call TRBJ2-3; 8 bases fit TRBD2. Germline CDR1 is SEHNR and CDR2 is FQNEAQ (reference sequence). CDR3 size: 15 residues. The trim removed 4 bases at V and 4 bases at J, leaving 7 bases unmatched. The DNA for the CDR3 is TGTGCCAGCAGCTCCTCTAGCGGGCTGTCAGATACGCAGTATTTT. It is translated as CASSSSSGLSDTQYF.

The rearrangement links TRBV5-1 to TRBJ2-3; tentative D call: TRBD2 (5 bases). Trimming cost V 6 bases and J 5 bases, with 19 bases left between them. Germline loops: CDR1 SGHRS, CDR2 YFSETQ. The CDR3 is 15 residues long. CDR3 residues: CASTPTGLAGDTQYF. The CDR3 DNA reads TGCGCCAGCACCCCGACCGGGCTAGCAGGAGATACGCAGTATTTT.

The CDR3 loop reads CASSLQYLYNEQFF. The CDR3 bases are TGTGCCAGCAGTTTACAGTACCTCTACAATGAGCAGTTCTTC. The V gene is TRBV27, the J gene TRBJ2-1, with no clear D. Germline loops: CDR1 MNHEY, CDR2 SMNVEV (reference sequence). CDR3 length: 14 residues. Deletions cut 2 bases from V and 3 bases from J, with 8 bases between.

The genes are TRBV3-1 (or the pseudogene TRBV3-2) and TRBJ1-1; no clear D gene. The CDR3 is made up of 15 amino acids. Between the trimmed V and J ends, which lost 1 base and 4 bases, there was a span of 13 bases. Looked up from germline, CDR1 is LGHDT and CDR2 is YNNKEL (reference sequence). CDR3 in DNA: TGTGCCAGCAGCCAAGGTGTTAGGGCGGGCACTGAAGCTTTCTTT. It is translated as CASSQGVRAGTEAFF.

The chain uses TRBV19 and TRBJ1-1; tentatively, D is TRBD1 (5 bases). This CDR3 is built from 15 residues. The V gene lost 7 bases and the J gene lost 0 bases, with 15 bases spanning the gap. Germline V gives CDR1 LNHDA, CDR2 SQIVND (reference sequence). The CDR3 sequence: CASTGGAGMNTEAFF. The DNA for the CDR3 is TGTGCCAGTACGGGAGGGGCAGGGATGAACACTGAAGCTTTCTTT.

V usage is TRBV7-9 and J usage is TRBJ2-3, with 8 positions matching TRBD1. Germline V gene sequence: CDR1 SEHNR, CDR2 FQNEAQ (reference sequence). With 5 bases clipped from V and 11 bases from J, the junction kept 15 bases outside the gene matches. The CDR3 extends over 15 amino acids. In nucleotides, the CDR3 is TGTGCCAGCAGCCCAACCGGGACAGGCGTCCTAAGGCAGTATTTT. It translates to CASSPTGTGVLRQYF.

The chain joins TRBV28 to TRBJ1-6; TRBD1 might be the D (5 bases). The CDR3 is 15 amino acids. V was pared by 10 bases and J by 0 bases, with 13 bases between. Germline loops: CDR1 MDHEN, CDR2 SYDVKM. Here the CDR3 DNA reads TGTGCCACCTTTGGGGCGAGCTCCTATAATTCACCCCTCCACTTT. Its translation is CATFGASSYNSPLHF.

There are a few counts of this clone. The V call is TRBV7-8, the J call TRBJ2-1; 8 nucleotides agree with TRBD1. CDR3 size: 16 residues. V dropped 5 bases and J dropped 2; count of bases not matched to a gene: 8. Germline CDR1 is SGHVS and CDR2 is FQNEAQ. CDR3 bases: TGTGCCAGCAGCCTGAACCAGGGGGCTACCTACAATGAGCAGTTCTTC. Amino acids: CASSLNQGATYNEQFF.

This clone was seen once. The CDR3 protein is CASSEGTYGYTF. The CDR3 DNA is TGTGCCAGCAGTGAAGGGACTTATGGCTACACCTTC. The chain links TRBV2 to TRBJ1-2; unclear D gene. CDR3 size: 12 residues. Germline V gene data show CDR1 as SNHLY and CDR2 as FYNNEI. With 1 base removed from V and 5 bases from J, the gap between germline ends came to 5 bases.